The sample holds many counts of the clone carrying this T cell receptor beta chain. Its antigen is undetermined. Noted time point: patch test 1, 2 weeks after DPC sensitization. Treatment indicated: therapeutic diphenylcyclopropenone sensitization with weekly scalp DPC. TCRdb re-called the RACE reads through MiXCR, storing one row per CDR3 protein. The sample shows 180,000 or so distinct CDR3 sequences, roughly 15% of them seen only once. The record originates from a study of human T cells and chemical hapten exposure. Study findings and constraints: Patch test score tracked positively with PT1 expanded TCR counts.

Trimming stripped 4 bases from V and 4 bases from J, with 8 bases between. CDR3 length: 12 residues. In germline, CDR1 is MNHEY, CDR2 SVGAGI. This clonotype was sampled from a woman in her 30s with alopecia areata. Some clones in this sample may be carry-over from other donors' samples. The rearrangement joins TRBV6-5 to TRBJ2-7, with D perhaps TRBD1 or TRBD2 (5 bases each). The source material was whole blood, sampled in connection with sensitization to the hapten diphenylcyclopropenone (DPC). The CDR3 DNA follows: TGTGCCAGCAGTTTGAGGGGTTACGAGCAGTACTTC. This codes for CASSLRGYEQYF.